Presented here are 32 T cell receptor beta chains from one specimen sequenced in a study of TIL therapy for anti-PD-1-resistant metastatic lung cancer. This was the immunoSEQ v3 assay. Profiled with immunoSEQ multiplex PCR; TCRdb holds only in-frame clones, not every one. The data contain about 60,000 clones, roughly 66% of them singletons. The time point was: pre-treatment sample, taken before nivolumab and TIL therapy. The sample was blood, taken at baseline. The receptors were gathered from a person aged 25-80 years with non-small cell lung cancer.

The chain links TRBV28 to TRBJ2-3; TRBD1 matches 7 bases. After removal of 5 bases from V and 1 base from J, the junction contained 6 bases not matched to a gene. The CDR3 is 15 amino acids. Per the germline V gene, CDR1 is MDHEN and CDR2 is SYDVKM. The CDR3 bases are TGTGCCAGCAGTGGTCGTGACAGGGGCACAGATACGCAGTATTTT. Its protein product is CASSGRDRGTDTQYF.

The chain links TRBV6-5 to TRBJ1-2; D gene ambiguous. V gave up 8 bases and J gave up 0 bases, with 10 bases separating them. The CDR3 consists of 13 residues. The germline gives CDR1 MNHEY, CDR2 SVGAGI. The CDR3: CASRGQPNYGYTF. The CDR3, as DNA: TGTGCCAGCCGAGGCCAGCCTAACTATGGCTACACCTTC.

The chain couples TRBV2 to TRBJ1-4, with TRBD1 matching 9 bases. Germline loops: CDR1 SNHLY, CDR2 FYNNEI. V lost 3 bases and J lost 11; bases outside the gene matches: 7. This CDR3 is 14 amino acids long. The DNA for the CDR3 is TGTGCCAGCAGTGATCGGACAGGGGACCTTAAACTGTTTTTT. This gives the protein CASSDRTGDLKLFF.

The V and J genes are TRBV29-1 and TRBJ1-1; D gene unclear. There are 14 residues in the CDR3. V was clipped by 3 bases and J by 0 bases, with 11 bases between them. The V gene's germline CDR1 is SQVTM and CDR2 ANQGSEA. CDR3 in DNA: TGCAGCGTTGAGCTGTACGGGTTGAACACTGAAGCTTTCTTT. This gives the protein CSVELYGLNTEAFF.

J is TRBJ2-7 and V is TRBV5-5, with TRBD1 matching 8 bases. Trimming at V came to 7 bases and at J to 5 bases, leaving 17 bases not matched to a gene. The CDR3 is made up of 16 amino acids. CDR1 SGHKS and CDR2 YYEKEE come from the germline V gene (reference sequence). This chain's CDR3 is CASSPPGVAGGNEQYF. The CDR3, as DNA: TGTGCCAGCTCCCCCCCGGGGGTGGCAGGGGGCAACGAGCAGTACTTC. The complete variable domain, with remaining parts taken from reference TRBV5-5 and TRBJ2-7, reads DAGVTQSPTHLIKTRGQQVTLRCSPISGHKSVSWYQQVLGQGPQFIFQYYEKEERGRGNFPDRFSARQFPNYSSELNVNALLLGDSALYLCASSPPGVAGGNEQYFGPGTRLTVT.

This clone was picked up a small number of times. The rearrangement uses TRBV6-1 and TRBJ1-2; D gene ambiguous. Trimming cost V 4 bases and J 5 bases, with 8 bases left between them. CDR1 is MNHNS and CDR2 is SASEGT in the germline V gene. There are 12 residues in the CDR3. CDR3 in amino acids: CASSGRLYGYTF. The CDR3 nucleotides read TGTGCCAGCAGTGGGAGGCTTTATGGCTACACCTTC.

V and J are TRBV5-1 and TRBJ1-2, with D unresolved. The CDR3 is 14 amino acids. Trimming pared 0 bases from V and 2 bases from J, leaving 8 bases between. Germline CDR1 is SGHRS and CDR2 is YFSETQ. CDR3 in amino acids: CASSLGAQNYGYTF. DNA for the CDR3: TGCGCCAGCAGCTTGGGGGCTCAGAACTATGGCTACACCTTC.

This clone was counted a few times. V is TRBV2 and J is TRBJ1-1; tentatively, D is TRBD1 (6 bases). CDR1 is SNHLY, CDR2 FYNNEI, per germline. This CDR3 region has 14 residues. Trimming left V 4 bases short and J 3 bases short, with 12 bases between. As DNA, the CDR3 is TGTGCCAGCAGTGTAGGGGGTGAGGACACTGAAGCTTTCTTT. Its protein product is CASSVGGEDTEAFF.

V is TRBV10-3 and J is TRBJ2-3, with 8 bases that match TRBD2. V gave up 4 bases and J gave up 4 bases; unmatched junction bases: 4. Per the germline V gene, CDR1 is ENHRY and CDR2 is SYGVKD. The CDR3 loop spans 14 amino acids. CDR3 DNA sequence: TGTGCCATCAGTGTCGGGGGGGCGCCAGATACGCAGTATTTT. It specifies CAISVGGAPDTQYF.

This sequence joins TRBV2 and TRBJ2-5; D remains unclear. This CDR3 is 12 amino acids long. Germline CDR1 SNHLY, CDR2 FYNNEI. V was trimmed by 11 bases and J by 1 base, leaving 11 bases between them. As DNA, the CDR3 is TGTGCCGGTGGTCAGTTCCAAGAGACCCAGTACTTC. Its protein is CAGGQFQETQYF.

This sequence joins TRBV6-5 and TRBJ1-2; 7 bases match TRBD1. This CDR3 region has 13 residues. V gave up 5 bases and J gave up 5 bases; unmatched junction bases: 5. The germline CDR1 and CDR2 sequences are MNHEY and SVGAGI. In DNA form, the CDR3 reads TGTGCCAGCAGTCCAGGGGGGCGGTATGGCTACACCTTC. Translated: CASSPGGRYGYTF.

The chain carries TRBV5-5 and TRBJ2-7, with 10 positions matching TRBD1. Germline V gives CDR1 SGHKS, CDR2 YYEKEE (reference sequence). The CDR3 covers 17 residues. The junction had 10 bases not matched to a gene; V was cut back by 1 base and J by 3 bases. The CDR3 spells CASSLKLEGQGFYEQYF. The CDR3 DNA reads as TGTGCCAGCAGCTTGAAATTAGAGGGACAGGGGTTCTACGAGCAGTACTTC.

This clone appeared a few times. In DNA form, the CDR3 reads TGTGCCAGCACCAACGAGGGGAACACTGAAGCTTTCTTT. It translates to CASTNEGNTEAFF. V gene TRBV2 combines with J gene TRBJ1-1, with no clear D. V lost 7 bases to trimming and J lost 1 base, with 10 bases between them. The CDR3 is 13 residues long. Germline CDR1 SNHLY, CDR2 FYNNEI.

This chain links TRBV2 with TRBJ1-2; D is unclear. CDR3 length: 14 amino acids. V was cut by 6 bases and J by 1 base, with 12 bases left in between. CDR1 and CDR2 from the germline V gene are SNHLY and FYNNEI. CDR3 bases: TGTGCCAGCAGCCTCGACCGATTTAACTATGGCTACACCTTC. Amino acid sequence: CASSLDRFNYGYTF.

This sequence joins TRBV5-6 and TRBJ2-1, with a tentative D call TRBD1 (6 bases). Trimming removed 0 bases at V and 5 bases at J, with 9 bases between. Germline assignment: CDR1 SGHDT and CDR2 YYEEEE. The CDR3 has 14 amino acids. CDR3 loop: CASSLVGGHNEQFF. CDR3 bases: TGTGCCAGCAGCTTGGTTGGGGGCCACAATGAGCAGTTCTTC.

The chain couples TRBV4-1 to TRBJ1-2; D remains unclear. CDR1 is MGHRA and CDR2 is YSYEKL in the germline V gene. The length of the CDR3 is 14 residues. V was shortened by 1 base and J by 8 bases, with 14 bases between the two germline ends. As DNA, the CDR3 is TGCGCCAGCAGCCAAGCAGGAGGTTTGGGCGGCTACACCTTC. Translation: CASSQAGGLGGYTF.

V usage is TRBV5-1 and J usage is TRBJ2-3; a possible D gene is TRBD2 (6 bases). V lost 0 bases and J lost 4, with 9 bases in between. Germline V gene sequence: CDR1 SGHRS, CDR2 YFSETQ. The CDR3 covers 14 residues. CDR3 loop: CASSLGDSSDTQYF. In DNA, the CDR3 is TGCGCCAGCAGCTTGGGGGACTCTTCAGATACGCAGTATTTT.

V gene TRBV5-1 combines with J gene TRBJ1-1, with D hard to call. This CDR3 has 13 residues. Trimming removed 3 bases at V and 1 base at J, with 7 bases between. Germline CDR1 and CDR2: SGHRS and YFSETQ. For the CDR3, the DNA is TGCGCCAGCAGCTCCGCAGGGAACACTGAAGCTTTCTTT. The encoded protein is CASSSAGNTEAFF.

The chain has TRBV5-5 and TRBJ1-2, with a weak D call TRBD1 (6 bases). This CDR3 comprises 14 residues. Germline CDR1 is SGHKS and CDR2 is YYEKEE (reference sequence). Trimming took 0 bases from V and 3 from J, leaving 9 bases between them. CDR3 bases: TGTGCCAGCAGCTTGGGGACAGCCGACTATGGCTACACCTTC. Protein product: CASSLGTADYGYTF.

The rearrangement links TRBV30 to TRBJ1-2, with 8 bases fitting TRBD1. V lost 6 bases and J lost 8; bases outside the gene matches: 11. Looked up from germline, CDR1 is GTSNPN and CDR2 is SVGIG (reference sequence). The CDR3 sequence is 13 residues long. CDR3 coding DNA: TGTGCCTGCCATCGGGACAGGCCGGAGGGCTACACCTTC. It translates to CACHRDRPEGYTF.

The chain employs TRBV19 and TRBJ1-6, with 7 positions matching TRBD1. V trimming: 7 bases; J trimming: 6 bases; junction bases outside the gene matches: 12. This CDR3 has 16 amino acids. CDR1 is LNHDA and CDR2 is SQIVND in the germline V gene (reference sequence). This chain's CDR3 is CASTRTGPSLNSPLHF. The DNA for the CDR3 is TGTGCCAGTACCAGGACAGGTCCGTCCCTTAATTCACCCCTCCACTTT.

V and J are TRBV2 and TRBJ2-1; no firm D call. CDR3 length: 12 residues. Trimming removed 4 bases at V and 8 bases at J, with 9 bases between. Germline CDR1 SNHLY, CDR2 FYNNEI. The CDR3 bases are TGTGCCAGCAGTGCGATGGGCGATGAGCAGTTCTTC. Its translation: CASSAMGDEQFF.

The chain combines TRBV7-9 with TRBJ2-7; 8 bases agree with TRBD2. The junction had 3 bases not matched to a gene; V was cut back by 2 bases and J by 6 bases. The CDR3 is 13 residues long. Germline V gene sequence: CDR1 SEHNR, CDR2 FQNEAQ (reference sequence). CDR3 nucleotide sequence: TGTGCCAGCAGCTTAATGGCGGGAGGCGAGCAGTACTTC. Residues: CASSLMAGGEQYF.

The chain recombines TRBV11-3 with TRBJ1-1, with D hard to call. The CDR3 length is 13 residues. CDR1 is SGHNT, CDR2 YENEEA, per germline. Trimming removed 4 bases from V and 4 bases from J, with 10 bases in between. The chain's CDR3 is CASSSRPGTEAFF. The CDR3 region has the DNA TGTGCCAGCAGCTCCCGCCCGGGCACTGAAGCTTTCTTT.

The chain is built from TRBV9 and TRBJ2-2; TRBD2 matches at 7 bases. The V and J ends lost 0 bases and 6 bases, in that order; junction bases with no gene match: 8. The length of the CDR3 is 16 residues. Germline CDR1 SGDLS, CDR2 YYNGEE. CDR3 DNA sequence: TGTGCCAGCAGCGTAGCAGGCGGGAGTCGCGCCGGGGAGCTGTTTTTT. This translates into CASSVAGGSRAGELFF. The whole variable domain, remainder taken from reference TRBV9 and TRBJ2-2, is DSGVTQTPKHLITATGQRVTLRCSPRSGDLSVYWYQQSLDQGLQFLIQYYNGEERAKGNILERFSAQQFPDLHSELNLSSLELGDSALYFCASSVAGGSRAGELFFGEGSRLTVL.

The table lists this clone with a few counts. This chain joins TRBV5-1 and TRBJ1-4, with a tentative D call TRBD1 (6 bases). This CDR3 is 15 amino acids long. CDR1 is SGHRS and CDR2 is YFSETQ in the germline V gene. V gave up 1 base and J gave up 5 bases, with 12 bases separating them. The CDR3 DNA reads as TGCGCCAGCAGCTTGCGAACAGGGCGGAATGAAAAACTGTTTTTT. Encoded protein: CASSLRTGRNEKLFF.

The chain carries TRBV28 and TRBJ1-5; 7 bases line up with TRBD1. V dropped 4 bases and J dropped 3; count of bases not matched to a gene: 6. The CDR3 sequence is 15 residues long. The germline V gene encodes CDR1 MDHEN and CDR2 SYDVKM. CDR3 bases: TGTGCCAGCAGTTCTAGGGACAGAGCCAATCAGCCCCAGCATTTT. This gives the protein CASSSRDRANQPQHF.

V usage is TRBV4-1 and J usage is TRBJ2-2; D not certain. Trimming stripped 2 bases from V and 8 bases from J, with 9 bases between. CDR3 length equals 13 residues. Per the germline V gene, CDR1 is MGHRA and CDR2 is YSYEKL. The DNA for the CDR3 is TGCGCCAGCAGCCAAAGTGGGCGGGGGGAGCTGTTTTTT. Protein sequence: CASSQSGRGELFF.

In nucleotides, the CDR3 is TGTGCCAGCAGCCCACAGGCTTTCTTT. Encoded protein: CASSPQAFF. The rearrangement links TRBV7-9 to TRBJ1-1; D remains ambiguous. V dropped 5 bases and J dropped 11 bases, with 6 bases sitting between them. From germline, CDR1 is SEHNR and CDR2 FQNEAQ (reference sequence). CDR3 length: 9 residues.

This rearrangement joins TRBV5-1 to TRBJ1-4, with D uncertain. The germline CDR1 and CDR2 sequences are SGHRS and YFSETQ. The ends were cut back, 3 bases at V and 10 bases at J, with 13 bases in the middle. The CDR3 extends over 13 amino acids. Written as DNA, the CDR3 is TGCGCCAGCAGCTCTATGGGTGTTGGAAAACTGTTTTTT. It is translated as CASSSMGVGKLFF.

The chain links TRBV11-2 to TRBJ2-1; 10 positions agree with TRBD2. V shed 5 bases and J 3 bases; nucleotides not matched to a gene: 16. This CDR3 is built from 19 residues. Germline values: CDR1 SGHAT, CDR2 FQNNGV. The CDR3, as DNA: TGTGCCAGCAGCCCACATCCCGGGTTACTAGCGGGGAGCTACAATGAGCAGTTCTTC. Encoded protein: CASSPHPGLLAGSYNEQFF. Filled out from reference TRBV11-2 and TRBJ2-1, the complete variable domain reads EAGVAQSPRYKIIEKRQSVAFWCNPISGHATLYWYQQILGQGPKLLIQFQNNGVVDDSQLPKDRFSAERLKGVDSTLKIQPAKLEDSAVYLCASSPHPGLLAGSYNEQFFGPGTRLTVL.

A few counts support this clone. This chain connects TRBV6-5 to TRBJ2-7; D call uncertain. CDR1 is MNHEY and CDR2 is SVGAGI in the germline V gene. V lost 3 bases, J lost 1 base, and 7 bases lay in between. The CDR3 length is 13 residues. The CDR3 reads CASSYDGSYEQYF. The DNA of the CDR3 is TGTGCCAGCAGTTATGACGGGTCCTACGAGCAGTACTTC.